The 26 T cell receptor beta chains listed next were all sequenced from one sample in a study of shared clonotypes between healthy human individuals. The naive CD8 population came from CD45RO-negative cells selected for CCR7, without terminally differentiated effector memory CD45RA+ cells. Only in-frame clones appear in the TCRdb table, and some are missing; sequencing was by immunoSEQ multiplex PCR. The sample contains under 2,000,000 clones, about 95% of which appear only once. What was sequenced was naive CD8+ T cells sorted from blood. Source of these receptors: a man between 18 and 35 years old in good health.

The J gene is TRBJ2-1, the V gene TRBV10-1; TRBD2 matches at 8 bases. Trimming removed 0 bases from V and 9 bases from J; junction bases left unmatched: 4. This CDR3 contains 14 residues. Germline V lookup: CDR1 WNHNN, CDR2 SYGVQD (reference sequence). Here the CDR3 reads CASSESGSGSEQFF. The CDR3 coding sequence is TGCGCCAGCAGTGAGTCGGGGAGCGGGAGTGAGCAGTTCTTC.

Notes on this clone: Other DNA variants within this sample encode the same CDR3. The rearrangement links TRBV28 to TRBJ1-4, with 7 bases matching TRBD1. Unmatched junction bases numbered 2, after V lost 1 base and J lost 0 bases. CDR3 length equals 16 residues. Germline loops: CDR1 MDHEN, CDR2 SYDVKM. Here the CDR3 reads CASSLYTGATNEKLFF. The CDR3 DNA reads TGTGCCAGCAGTTTATACACAGGGGCAACTAATGAAAAACTGTTTTTT.

The gene calls are TRBV19 and TRBJ1-2; D not resolved. This CDR3 spans 16 amino acids. V shed 5 bases and J shed 7 bases, with 23 bases lying between them. The germline V gene encodes CDR1 LNHDA and CDR2 SQIVND (reference sequence). The DNA of the CDR3 is TGTGCCAGTAGTCCCCAAGCCCCAAGTCCCGTGGGTGGCTACACCTTC. This gives the protein CASSPQAPSPVGGYTF.

This clone showed up just once. The genes are TRBV4-1 and TRBJ2-1; D possibly corresponds to TRBD2 (6 bases). The CDR3 runs to 15 residues. The germline V gene encodes CDR1 MGHRA and CDR2 YSYEKL. V lost 3 bases and J lost 5, with 14 bases in between. For the CDR3, the DNA is TGCGCCAGCAGCCACCTGGAGGGCACCGACAATGAGCAGTTCTTC. Translated, it gives CASSHLEGTDNEQFF.

This chain uses TRBV28 with TRBJ2-3, with D perhaps matching TRBD2 (7 bases). Germline-derived CDR1 and CDR2 are MDHEN and SYDVKM. The ends were cut back, 8 bases at V and 2 bases at J, with 20 bases in the middle. There are 16 residues in the CDR3. The CDR3 spells CASLRTAGATTDTQYF. For the CDR3, the DNA is TGTGCCAGCCTTCGGACGGCGGGGGCGACCACAGATACGCAGTATTTT.

This clone has just one count. J is TRBJ2-7 and V is TRBV27, with 10 bases identical to TRBD1. The CDR3 is 16 amino acids. The ends lost 8 bases at V and 4 bases at J; junction bases unmatched: 14. Per germline, CDR1 MNHEY and CDR2 SMNVEV (reference sequence). The CDR3 DNA follows: TGTGCCAGCGAACCAACCGGGACAGGGGACCGGTACGAGCAGTACTTC. Protein: CASEPTGTGDRYEQYF.

The genes are TRBV27 and TRBJ1-2; possible D gene TRBD1, 6 bases. The germline V and J ends were trimmed by 4 bases and 12 bases, with 18 bases remaining between them. The CDR3 spans 13 residues. Germline lookup yields CDR1 MNHEY and CDR2 SMNVEV (reference sequence). As DNA, the CDR3 is TGTGCCAGCAGTTATATTCCGGGACACCGCCACACCTTC. It encodes CASSYIPGHRHTF.

The rearrangement links TRBV19 to TRBJ2-2; 12 nucleotides match TRBD2. The CDR3 has 15 residues. Trimming removed 7 bases from V and 5 bases from J; junction bases left unmatched: 5. CDR1 LNHDA and CDR2 SQIVND come from the germline V gene (reference sequence). CDR3 region: CASTQLAGGTGELFF. DNA of the CDR3: TGTGCCAGTACCCAACTAGCGGGAGGTACCGGGGAGCTGTTTTTT.

The chain employs TRBV10-3 and TRBJ2-7, with 13 bases that match TRBD2. Germline CDR1 and CDR2: ENHRY and SYGVKD. The ends lost 6 bases at V and 6 bases at J; junction bases unmatched: 14. CDR3 size: 17 residues. CDR3 DNA sequence: TGTGCCATCAGCGATCCTGGGACTAGCGGGACGGCTGTCGAGCAGTACTTC. Protein sequence: CAISDPGTSGTAVEQYF.

The CDR3 reads CASSITGTLSSYNEQFF. In DNA, the CDR3 is TGTGCCAGCAGCATCACCGGGACACTCAGCTCCTACAATGAGCAGTTCTTC. This rearrangement joins TRBV5-6 to TRBJ2-1, with D possibly TRBD1 on 6 matching bases. In germline, CDR1 is SGHDT, CDR2 YYEEEE. V was cut by 4 bases and J by 0 bases, with 17 bases left in between. The length of the CDR3 is 17 residues.

This clone appeared once. Additional DNA sequences in this sample encode the identical CDR3. The V and J genes are TRBV27 and TRBJ1-5; D call uncertain. The germline CDR1 and CDR2 sequences are MNHEY and SMNVEV (reference sequence). The ends were cut back, 1 base at V and 2 bases at J, with 6 bases in the middle. This CDR3 region has 14 residues. The CDR3 nucleotides are TGTGCCAGCAGTTTATGGTCGGGCAATCAGCCCCAGCATTTT. It yields the protein CASSLWSGNQPQHF.

V gene TRBV27 combines with J gene TRBJ2-1, with TRBD2 matching 10 bases. The germline gives CDR1 MNHEY, CDR2 SMNVEV (reference sequence). The CDR3 runs to 16 residues. J lost 8 bases, V lost 4 bases, and 11 bases had no gene match. In DNA form, the CDR3 reads TGTGCCAGCAGTTGGATAGGGACTAGCGATACAGATGAGCAGTTCTTC. It specifies CASSWIGTSDTDEQFF.

V usage is TRBV7-6 and J usage is TRBJ2-1; 10 positions agree with TRBD2. The CDR3 covers 14 residues. Germline V gives CDR1 SGHVS, CDR2 FNYEAQ. The ends lost 5 bases at V and 8 bases at J; junction bases unmatched: 6. The CDR3: CASSQRGGWDEQFF. The CDR3 region has the DNA TGTGCCAGCAGCCAGCGGGGGGGTTGGGATGAGCAGTTCTTC.

This chain joins TRBV27 and TRBJ1-4; D is uncertain. The length of the CDR3 is 16 residues. V was pared by 2 bases and J by 5 bases, with 15 bases between. Germline CDR1 MNHEY, CDR2 SMNVEV (reference sequence). This CDR3 is CASSLNLEGTNEKLFF. The CDR3 DNA is TGTGCCAGCAGTTTAAATCTCGAGGGTACGAATGAAAAACTGTTTTTT.

This chain uses TRBV10-2 with TRBJ2-1; tentative D call: TRBD1 (6 bases). CDR3 length: 15 amino acids. V shed 4 bases and J shed 4 bases, with 14 bases lying between them. Germline V gene sequence: CDR1 WSHSY, CDR2 SAAADI. In DNA form, the CDR3 reads TGCGCCAGCAGTGCCACCGACAGGTTTTACAATGAGCAGTTCTTC. Protein product: CASSATDRFYNEQFF.

The chain employs TRBV7-9 and TRBJ1-4; D is undetermined. Trimming cost V 4 bases and J 8 bases, with 17 bases left between them. The CDR3 has 15 residues. Looked up from germline, CDR1 is SEHNR and CDR2 is FQNEAQ (reference sequence). The CDR3 DNA reads TGTGCCAGCAGCTCCCGTAATGCGGGAAAGGAAAAACTGTTTTTT. Protein: CASSSRNAGKEKLFF.

The chain joins TRBV13 to TRBJ2-7; 8 bases agree with TRBD1. Per the germline V gene, CDR1 is PRHDT and CDR2 is FYEKMQ (reference sequence). This CDR3 region has 13 residues. Trimming removed 3 bases from V and 5 bases from J; junction bases left unmatched: 3. The CDR3 bases are TGTGCCAGCAGCTTTGACAGGGGCCACGAGCAGTACTTC. As protein: CASSFDRGHEQYF.

The J gene is TRBJ1-3, the V gene TRBV4-1, with 10 bases aligning to TRBD1. Germline loops: CDR1 MGHRA, CDR2 YSYEKL. The ends lost 3 bases at V and 6 bases at J; junction bases unmatched: 2. The length of the CDR3 is 14 residues. The CDR3 nucleotides read TGCGCCAGCAGCCAGACAGGGGGCGAAAACACCATATATTTT. Its translation: CASSQTGGENTIYF.

This clone has only one observation. The CDR3 is CSIQGPNYYGYTF. CDR3 bases: TGCAGCATACAGGGTCCCAACTACTATGGCTACACCTTC. This chain connects TRBV29-1 to TRBJ1-2; the D gene is possibly TRBD1 (6 bases). Trimming left V 8 bases short and J 3 bases short, with 16 bases between. This CDR3 is 13 amino acids long. Looked up from germline, CDR1 is SQVTM and CDR2 is ANQGSEA.

A single count supports this clone. The chain joins TRBV13 to TRBJ1-2, with 8 nucleotides matching TRBD1. Germline loops: CDR1 PRHDT, CDR2 FYEKMQ (reference sequence). The CDR3 spans 15 residues. V gave up 8 bases and J gave up 4 bases; unmatched junction bases: 12. The CDR3 loop reads CASEDLGQGRYGYTF. CDR3 nucleotide sequence: TGTGCCAGCGAAGACCTCGGACAGGGACGCTATGGCTACACCTTC.

The chain recombines TRBV28 with TRBJ2-7; no firm D call. The CDR3 extends over 12 amino acids. The germline gives CDR1 MDHEN, CDR2 SYDVKM. The V gene lost 6 bases and the J gene lost 4 bases, with 10 bases spanning the gap. Written as DNA, the CDR3 is TGTGCCAGCAGCTCTATAGGGTACGAGCAGTACTTC. The encoded protein is CASSSIGYEQYF.

This chain uses TRBV28 with TRBJ2-1, with 7 bases identical to TRBD2. This CDR3 is built from 14 residues. The germline gives CDR1 MDHEN, CDR2 SYDVKM. Unmatched junction bases numbered 9, after V lost 7 bases and J lost 6 bases. The CDR3 is CASTTSGAVNEQFF. The CDR3 nucleotides read TGTGCCAGCACCACAAGCGGGGCTGTCAATGAGCAGTTCTTC.

The chain employs TRBV4-1 and TRBJ1-1; D remains ambiguous. From germline, CDR1 is MGHRA and CDR2 YSYEKL. The V end lost 2 bases, the J end lost 7 bases, and 14 bases lay between the germline ends. This CDR3 region has 14 residues. The CDR3 protein is CASSQPPSLDEAFF. The DNA for the CDR3 is TGCGCCAGCAGCCAACCCCCTTCACTGGATGAAGCTTTCTTT.

This clone was seen just once. The chain couples TRBV7-9 to TRBJ2-7, with D unresolved. CDR1 and CDR2 from the germline V gene are SEHNR and FQNEAQ (reference sequence). V dropped 1 base and J dropped 3 bases, with 10 bases sitting between them. There are 14 residues in the CDR3. The CDR3, as DNA: TGTGCCAGCAGCTTAGTCGCCGATAACTACGAGCAGTACTTC. Translated: CASSLVADNYEQYF.

The chain carries TRBV4-1 and TRBJ1-5, with D possibly being TRBD1 (5 bases). The CDR3 consists of 15 residues. Germline loops: CDR1 MGHRA, CDR2 YSYEKL. The V gene lost 1 base and the J gene lost 7 bases, with 14 bases spanning the gap. This CDR3 reads CASSQVGQGDQPQHF. DNA of the CDR3: TGCGCCAGCAGCCAAGTGGGGCAGGGTGACCAGCCCCAGCATTTT.

V gene TRBV5-4 combines with J gene TRBJ1-6; TRBD1 might be the D (5 bases). This CDR3 has 17 residues. Germline V lookup: CDR1 SGHNT, CDR2 YYREEE (reference sequence). V was pared by 0 bases and J by 8 bases, with 18 bases between. Here the CDR3 reads CASSLATAGTWYSPLHF. For the CDR3, the DNA is TGTGCCAGCAGCTTGGCCACTGCCGGGACCTGGTATTCACCCCTCCACTTT.